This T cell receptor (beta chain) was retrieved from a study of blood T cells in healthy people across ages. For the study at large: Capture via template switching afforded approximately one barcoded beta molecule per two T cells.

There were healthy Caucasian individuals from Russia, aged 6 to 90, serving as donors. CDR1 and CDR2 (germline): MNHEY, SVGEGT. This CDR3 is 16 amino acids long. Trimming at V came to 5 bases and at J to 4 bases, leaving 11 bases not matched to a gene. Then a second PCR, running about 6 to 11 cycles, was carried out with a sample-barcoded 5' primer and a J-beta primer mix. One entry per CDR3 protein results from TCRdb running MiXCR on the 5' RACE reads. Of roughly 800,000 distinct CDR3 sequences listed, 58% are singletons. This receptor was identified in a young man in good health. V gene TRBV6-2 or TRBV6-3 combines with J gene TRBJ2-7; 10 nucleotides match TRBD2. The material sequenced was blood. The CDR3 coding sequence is TGTGCCAGCAGTCCCGTTGGGACTAGCGCGAGATACGAGCAGTACTTC. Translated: CASSPVGTSARYEQYF.